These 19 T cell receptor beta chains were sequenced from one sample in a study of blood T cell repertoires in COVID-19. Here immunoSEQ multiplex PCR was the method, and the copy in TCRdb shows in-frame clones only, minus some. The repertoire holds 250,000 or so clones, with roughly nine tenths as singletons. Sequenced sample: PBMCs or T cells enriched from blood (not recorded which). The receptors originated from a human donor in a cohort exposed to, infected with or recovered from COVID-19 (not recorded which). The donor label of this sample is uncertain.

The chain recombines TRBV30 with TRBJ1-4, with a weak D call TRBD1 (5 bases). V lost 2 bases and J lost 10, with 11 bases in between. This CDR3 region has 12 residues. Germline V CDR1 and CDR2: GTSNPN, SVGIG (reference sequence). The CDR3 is CAWSLGQGKLFF. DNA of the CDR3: TGTGCCTGGAGTTTGGGGCAAGGAAAACTGTTTTTT. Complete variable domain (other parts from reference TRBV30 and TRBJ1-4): SQTIHQWPATLVQPVGSPLSLECTVEGTSNPNLYWYRQAAGRGLQLLFYSVGIGQISSEVPQNLSASRPQDRQFILSSKKLLLSDSGFYLCAWSLGQGKLFFGSGTQLSVL.

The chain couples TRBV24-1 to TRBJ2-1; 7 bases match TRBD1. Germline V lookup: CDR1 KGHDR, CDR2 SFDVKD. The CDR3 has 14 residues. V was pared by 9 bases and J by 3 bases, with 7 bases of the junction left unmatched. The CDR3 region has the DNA TGTGCCACCGCCGCCGGGACAGTCTACAATGAGCAGTTCTTC. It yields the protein CATAAGTVYNEQFF.

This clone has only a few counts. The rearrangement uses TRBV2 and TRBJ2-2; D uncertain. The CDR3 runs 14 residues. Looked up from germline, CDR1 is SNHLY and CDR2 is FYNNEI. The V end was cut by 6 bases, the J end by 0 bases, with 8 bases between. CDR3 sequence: CASREAPNTGELFF. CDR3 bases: TGTGCCAGCAGAGAGGCGCCGAACACCGGGGAGCTGTTTTTT.

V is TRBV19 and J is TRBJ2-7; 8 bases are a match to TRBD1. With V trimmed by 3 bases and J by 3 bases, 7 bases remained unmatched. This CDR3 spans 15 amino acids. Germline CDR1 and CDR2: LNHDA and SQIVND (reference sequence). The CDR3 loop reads CASSIGQGLNYEQYF. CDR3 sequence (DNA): TGTGCCAGTAGTATCGGACAGGGATTGAACTACGAGCAGTACTTC. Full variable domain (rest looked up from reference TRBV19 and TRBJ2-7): DGGITQSPKYLFRKEGQNVTLSCEQNLNHDAMYWYRQDPGQGLRLIYYSQIVNDFQKGDIAEGYSVSREKKESFPLTVTSAQKNPTAFYLCASSIGQGLNYEQYFGPGTRLTVT.

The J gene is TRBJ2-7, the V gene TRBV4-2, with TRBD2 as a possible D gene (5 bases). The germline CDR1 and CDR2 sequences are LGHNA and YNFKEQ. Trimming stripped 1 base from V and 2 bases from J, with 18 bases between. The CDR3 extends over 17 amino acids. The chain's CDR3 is CASSQALEGAHTYEQYF. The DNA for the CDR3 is TGTGCCAGCAGCCAAGCCCTTGAGGGAGCGCACACCTACGAGCAGTACTTC.

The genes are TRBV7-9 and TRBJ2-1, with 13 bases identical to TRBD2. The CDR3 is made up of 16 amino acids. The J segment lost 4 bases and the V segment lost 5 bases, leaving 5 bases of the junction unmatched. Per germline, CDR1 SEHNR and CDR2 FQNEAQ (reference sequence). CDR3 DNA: TGTGCCAGCAGCCCCACTAGCGGGGGGGCGTACAATGAGCAGTTCTTC. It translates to CASSPTSGGAYNEQFF.

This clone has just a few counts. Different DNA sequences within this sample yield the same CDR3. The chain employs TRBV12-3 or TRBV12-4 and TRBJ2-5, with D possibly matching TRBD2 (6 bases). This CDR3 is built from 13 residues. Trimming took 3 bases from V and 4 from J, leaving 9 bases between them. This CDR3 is CASSLRGGETQYF. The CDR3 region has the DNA TGTGCCAGCAGTTTGAGGGGAGGAGAGACCCAGTACTTC.

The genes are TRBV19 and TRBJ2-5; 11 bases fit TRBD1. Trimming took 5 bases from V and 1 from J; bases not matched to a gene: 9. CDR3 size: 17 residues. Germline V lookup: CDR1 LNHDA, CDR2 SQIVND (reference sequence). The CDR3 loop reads CASSRRTGGGTQETQYF. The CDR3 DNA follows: TGTGCCAGTAGTCGTAGGACAGGGGGCGGTACCCAAGAGACCCAGTACTTC.

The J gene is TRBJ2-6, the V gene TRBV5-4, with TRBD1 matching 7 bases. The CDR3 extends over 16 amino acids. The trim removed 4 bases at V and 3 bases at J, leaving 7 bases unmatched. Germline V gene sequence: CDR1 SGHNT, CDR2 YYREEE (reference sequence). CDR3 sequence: CASSVNRGSGANVLTF. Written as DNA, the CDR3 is TGTGCCAGCAGCGTCAACAGGGGAAGTGGGGCCAACGTCCTGACTTTC.

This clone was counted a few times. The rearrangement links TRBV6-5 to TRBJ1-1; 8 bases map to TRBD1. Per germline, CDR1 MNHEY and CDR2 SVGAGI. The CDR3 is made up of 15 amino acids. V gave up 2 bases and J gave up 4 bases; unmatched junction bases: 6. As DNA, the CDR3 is TGTGCCAGCAGTTACCGCGGGACAGGTGTCACTGAAGCTTTCTTT. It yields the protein CASSYRGTGVTEAFF.

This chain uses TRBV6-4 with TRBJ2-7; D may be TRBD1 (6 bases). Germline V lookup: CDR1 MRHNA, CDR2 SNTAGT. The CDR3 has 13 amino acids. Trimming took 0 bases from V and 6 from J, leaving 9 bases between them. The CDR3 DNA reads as TGTGCCAGCAGTGACTCGGCAGGGGCCGAGCAGTACTTC. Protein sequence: CASSDSAGAEQYF.

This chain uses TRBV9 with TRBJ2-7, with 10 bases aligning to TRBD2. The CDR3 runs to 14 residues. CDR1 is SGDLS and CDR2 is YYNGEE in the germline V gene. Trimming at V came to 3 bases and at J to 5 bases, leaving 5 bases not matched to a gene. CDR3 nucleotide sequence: TGTGCCAGCAGCGGGGGACTAGCGCAAAACGAGCAGTACTTC. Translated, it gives CASSGGLAQNEQYF.

CDR3 region: CASSRSLHPYEQYF. The DNA for the CDR3 is TGTGCCAGCTCCCGGTCCCTTCATCCCTACGAGCAGTACTTC. V usage is TRBV27 and J usage is TRBJ2-7; D uncertain. Germline CDR1 and CDR2: MNHEY and SMNVEV (reference sequence). The CDR3 loop spans 14 amino acids. V gave up 8 bases and J gave up 2 bases, with 16 bases separating them.

DNA for the CDR3: TGTGCCAGCAGCTTAAGTACGAGCTCCTATAATTCACCCCTCCACTTT. Its protein is CASSLSTSSYNSPLHF. The chain combines TRBV7-2 with TRBJ1-6, with D hard to call. The germline gives CDR1 SGHTA, CDR2 FQGNSA. V lost 2 bases and J lost 0, with 8 bases in between. This CDR3 comprises 16 residues.

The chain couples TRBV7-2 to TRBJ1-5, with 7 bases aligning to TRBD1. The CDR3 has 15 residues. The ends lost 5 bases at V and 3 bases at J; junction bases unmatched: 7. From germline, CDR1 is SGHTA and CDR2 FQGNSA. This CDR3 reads CASSDPGQLNQPQHF. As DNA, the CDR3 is TGTGCCAGCAGCGACCCGGGACAGCTCAATCAGCCCCAGCATTTT.

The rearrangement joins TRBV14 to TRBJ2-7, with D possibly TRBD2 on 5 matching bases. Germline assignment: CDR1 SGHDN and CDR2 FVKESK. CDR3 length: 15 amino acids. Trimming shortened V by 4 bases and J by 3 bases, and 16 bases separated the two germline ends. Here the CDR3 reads CASSLFYRGIYEQYF. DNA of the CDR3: TGTGCCAGCAGCCTTTTTTACCGGGGAATCTACGAGCAGTACTTC.

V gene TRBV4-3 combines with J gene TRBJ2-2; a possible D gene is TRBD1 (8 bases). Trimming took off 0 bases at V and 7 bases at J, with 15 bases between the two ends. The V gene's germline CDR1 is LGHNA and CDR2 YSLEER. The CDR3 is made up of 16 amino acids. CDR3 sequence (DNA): TGCGCCAGCAGCCAAGATTCCACAGGGGGGGACGGGGAGCTGTTTTTT. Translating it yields CASSQDSTGGDGELFF.

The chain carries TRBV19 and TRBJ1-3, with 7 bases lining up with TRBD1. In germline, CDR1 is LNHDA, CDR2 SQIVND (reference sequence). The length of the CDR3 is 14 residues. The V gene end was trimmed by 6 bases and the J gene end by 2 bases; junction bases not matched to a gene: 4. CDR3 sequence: CASSNQGAGNTIYF. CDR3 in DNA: TGTGCCAGTAGCAATCAGGGGGCTGGAAACACCATATATTTT. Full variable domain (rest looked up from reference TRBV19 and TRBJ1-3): DGGITQSPKYLFRKEGQNVTLSCEQNLNHDAMYWYRQDPGQGLRLIYYSQIVNDFQKGDIAEGYSVSREKKESFPLTVTSAQKNPTAFYLCASSNQGAGNTIYFGEGSWLTVV.

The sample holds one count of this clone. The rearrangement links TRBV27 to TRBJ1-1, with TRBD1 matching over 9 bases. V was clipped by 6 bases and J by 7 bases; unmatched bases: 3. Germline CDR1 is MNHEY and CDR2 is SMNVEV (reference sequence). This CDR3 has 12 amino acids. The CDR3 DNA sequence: TGTGCCAGCAGACGACAGGGGGTTGAAGCTTTCTTT. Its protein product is CASRRQGVEAFF.